This T cell receptor beta chain originates from a study of blood T cell repertoires in COVID-19 (dated by TCRdb to 2019 to 2021). General notes on the study: Samples from collaborators originated in the United States, Italy and Spain and spanned both the acute and convalescent phases of COVID-19. The material from the prospective study consisted of cDNA or gDNA derived from T cells, B-cell-depleted T cells, or PBMCs. Deeply sampled blood TCRbeta repertoires from subjects exposed to, actively infected with, or recovered from COVID-19 were included in the dataset. The repertoires were made available in a free public database intended to serve as a resource for research on the immune response to SARS-CoV-2. Samples were obtained from the ongoing ImmuneRACE study (first 160 participants) and from 1,254 subjects provided by 6 global collaborators. Nearly every sample came with metadata listing a de-identified subject ID, COVID-19 status, age in years and sex. Where available, HLA class I and class II types were obtained from metadata supplied by the sample provider rather than from assay-based typing.

Results the study describes overall, beyond this receptor: How much clinical and demographic metadata was included differed by source and by participant, and the metadata was provided uncurated.

TCRbeta CDR3 regions were amplified from genomic DNA using the immunoSEQ Assay, a bias-controlled multiplex PCR. Under the source paper's analysis protocol: The number of nucleated cells in each sample was estimated by amplification of reference gene primers within the assay. Sequence reads were collapsed and filtered to measure the absolute abundance of every unique TCRbeta CDR3 rearrangement. For each sample, productive Simpson clonality was calculated by taking the square root of Simpson's diversity index across productive rearrangements. TCRdb holds this immuneACCESS table with in-frame rearrangements only. Some clones are missing; in checked studies, unresolved V genes explain under half, and the rest has no known cause. V and J calls and clone size come straight from that table; D and trimming were deduced from the DNA. Counted in this sample were about 350,000 clones; 91% of them appeared once. Less than 3.5% of the sample lies in the top ten.

A second Seattle source provided samples from volunteer blood donors who had recovered from COVID-19. The collaborating institutions used their own protocols to collect whole blood in K2EDTA tubes. For TCRbeta analysis, collaborators shipped samples in one of three forms: frozen whole blood, isolated PBMCs, or DNA extracted from either of those sample types. CDR1 and CDR2, looked up from the germline V gene, are SGDLS and YYNGEE. V ends up 3 bases short and J 6 bases short, with an unmatched junction base count of 9. From the cysteine through the phenylalanine, the CDR3 covers 16 amino acids. Only CDR3 DNA remains: 48 bases, in frame from the first base. Comments on this clone: Its antigen specificity is not known. Per-base quality was not reported, and no clone a single base away is much larger than it.

This receptor was obtained from a young woman who had recovered from COVID-19. Here the chain combines TRBV9 and TRBJ2-1; 10 central nucleotides agree with TRBD2. The material sequenced was peripheral blood. The bases are TGTGCCAGCAGCGACGACCAATGGACTAGCGGCAATGAGCAGTTCTTC. The translation is CASSDDQWTSGNEQFF.